This entry is about one T cell receptor beta chain. The antigen it binds to is not known. One base away there is no much larger clone; base qualities are not given. This sample was taken from a study of shared clonotypes between healthy human individuals (TCRdb year 2020). Looking at the study overall: A few men and a couple of women, aged 18 to 49 years, made up the cohort. For each donor, CD4 naive and CD4 memory were each given three plates, CD8 naive was given two plates, and CD8 memory was given one plate. To estimate repertoire size and how much clonotypes are shared between individuals, the study performed deep sequencing of blood TCR repertoires from a handful of healthy adults. Different laboratories and diverse techniques were used to prepare libraries and sequence TCR repertoires, to increase sequencing depth and limit assay-specific biases. Per donor, leukapheresis produced somewhere between about 0.9 and 9.5 billion PBMCs.

Using the deep immunoSEQ assay, TCR CDR3 regions were amplified from genomic DNA by multiplex PCR. Extracted genomic DNA from each cell subset was distributed evenly across all wells of several immunoSEQ 96-well plates, and each plate was treated as a replicate. Each replicate PCR for sorted subsets received roughly 0.2 ug genomic DNA, equal to about 30,000 T cell genomes. Purified libraries were measured with a Qubit 3.0 fluorometer, size-checked on a Bioanalyzer 2100, and measured again with the KAPA Library Quantification kit. Every immunoSEQ 96-well plate was sequenced on a dedicated single-read 150-cycle Illumina NextSeq 550 flow cell. The source study handled its data this way. Because the immunoSEQ output included only junctional sequences and no quality scores, the filtering could not be the same as the filtering used for full-length reads. To assign V/J genes and CDR3, sequences were annotated using PyIR, a Python wrapper for IgBLAST v1.9, with IMGT germline references. Any read was removed if the V/J assignment was weak (E-value above 1e-6), the CDR3 was missing, or the read contained stop codons, out-of-frame junctions, or ambiguous translated residues. V3J clonotypes were defined by identical inferred V gene, J gene, and CDR3 amino acid sequence. The percentage overlap between two repertoires was calculated by dividing the number of shared unique clonotypes by the size of the smaller repertoire. Repertoire richness was assessed with RTK rarefaction, the Chao1 estimator, and Recon v2.1 estimates of unobserved clonotypes. For all TCRbeta clonotypes obtained by the gDNA method from a few donors, generation probabilities were computed with OLGA. TCRdb took this table from immuneACCESS and kept in-frame rearrangements with V and J called. Such tables lack part of the clones; where checked against another copy, unresolved V genes explain under half of the gap, and the rest is unexplained. From that table come the V and J calls and clone size; the DNA was used to work out D and trimming. This sample lists over a million clones; over 95% were detected once. The leading ten clones occupy about 1% of the sample.

The donors were healthy, HIV-negative adults with no recently reported acute infections or vaccinations. Every donor was a Caucasian adult living in Nashville, Tennessee, USA. Magnetic negative selection was used to enrich CD4+ T cells, after which naive cells were positively selected on CD45RA and the negative fraction became the memory subset. Blood was obtained by leukapheresis, after which PBMCs were separated by Ficoll-Histopaque density gradient centrifugation and cryopreserved in liquid nitrogen vapor phase. Analytical flow cytometry was used to check the purity and quantity of each magnetically sorted T cell population. Genomic DNA was isolated from every sorted fraction and measured by UV absorbance on a Nanodrop 2000c. Inclusive of the bounding cysteine and phenylalanine, the CDR3 is 14 residues long. Only CDR3 DNA is held: 42 bases, read in frame from base 1. Study-wide conclusions, independent of this receptor: Because the study included a small number of donors, the genetic and exposure-history diversity represented was limited. Across a few donors, about 5% of naive CD4, roughly 3.8% of naive CD8, 2.3% of memory CD4, and approximately 0.42% of memory CD8 clonotypes were shared. Pairwise subsampling indicated that sequencing depth was expected to affect the degree of clonotype sharing among donors. Estimated clonotype richness was generally larger for naive than for memory subsets. Clonotypes shared by all four sorted-subset donors showed higher generation probabilities than non-shared clonotypes. Sampling was restricted to blood, and TCR repertoires in tissue are likely to differ from TCR repertoires in blood. Even with the large sequencing depth, rarefaction of the sorted-subset datasets indicated that sequencing was incomplete.

The TCR comes from a young man in good health. The sequence is built from TRBV21-1 and TRBJ1-1; the D call of TRBD1 is as the table states it, not checked on the DNA. TRBV21-1 constitutes a pseudogene. The specimen was naive CD4+ T cells sorted from blood. The cell subset or site label of this sample denotes: CD45RA+ positively selected. The DNA is TGTGCCACCCAGGGGGCAGGCGAGAACACTGAAGCTTTCTTT. This gives the protein CATQGAGENTEAFF.